The source of this TCR beta chain is a study of patients and donors after allogeneic stem cell transplantation. Germline lookup yields CDR1 SGHRS and CDR2 YFSETQ. The CDR3 is made up of 14 amino acids. V dropped 10 bases and J dropped 3 bases, with 19 bases sitting between them. TCRdb re-called the RT-PCR reads with MiXCR, one entry per CDR3 protein. This sample carries some 960,000 distinct CDR3 sequences, more than 15% of them seen once, and the ten largest clones take about 6%. V usage is TRBV5-1 and J usage is TRBJ1-2, with D tentatively TRBD1 (6 bases). The clonotype was recovered from a human donor who was either an allogeneic HSCT recipient or a stem cell or donor lymphocyte infusion donor (not recorded which). It is not recorded whose cells these are; they may come from a transplant donor. The specimen was blood, either unsorted or a sorted T cell fraction (not recorded which). The CDR3 DNA reads TGCGCCTCAAGGGGTGGACAGAACGACTATGGCTACACCTTC. Translation: CASRGGQNDYGYTF.